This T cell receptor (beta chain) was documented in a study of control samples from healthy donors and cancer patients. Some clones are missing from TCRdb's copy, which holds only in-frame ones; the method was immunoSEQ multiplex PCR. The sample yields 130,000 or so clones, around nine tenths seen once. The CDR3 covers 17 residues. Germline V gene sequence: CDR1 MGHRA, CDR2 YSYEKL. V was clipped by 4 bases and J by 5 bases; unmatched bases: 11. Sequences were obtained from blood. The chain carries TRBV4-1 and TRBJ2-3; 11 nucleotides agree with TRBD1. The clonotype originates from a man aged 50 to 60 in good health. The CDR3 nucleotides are TGCGCCAGCAGCCCCGTAACGGACAGGGGGCGCGGAGATACGCAGTATTTT. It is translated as CASSPVTDRGRGDTQYF.